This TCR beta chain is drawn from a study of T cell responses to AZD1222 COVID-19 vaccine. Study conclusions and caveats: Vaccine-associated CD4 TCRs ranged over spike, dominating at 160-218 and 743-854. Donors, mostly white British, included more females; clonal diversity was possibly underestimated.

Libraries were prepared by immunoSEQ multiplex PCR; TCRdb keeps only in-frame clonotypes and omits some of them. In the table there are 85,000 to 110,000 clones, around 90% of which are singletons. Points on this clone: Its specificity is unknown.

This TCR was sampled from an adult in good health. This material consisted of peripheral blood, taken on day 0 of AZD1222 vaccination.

The CDR3 spells CASSLWGGNGYTF. CDR3 sequence (DNA): TGTGCCAGCAGTTTATGGGGGGGGAATGGCTACACCTTC. The gene calls are TRBV27 and TRBJ1-2, with D maybe TRBD1 (5 bases). Looked up from germline, CDR1 is MNHEY and CDR2 is SMNVEV (reference sequence). Trimming cost V 1 base and J 6 bases, with 9 bases left between them. The CDR3 is 13 amino acids.